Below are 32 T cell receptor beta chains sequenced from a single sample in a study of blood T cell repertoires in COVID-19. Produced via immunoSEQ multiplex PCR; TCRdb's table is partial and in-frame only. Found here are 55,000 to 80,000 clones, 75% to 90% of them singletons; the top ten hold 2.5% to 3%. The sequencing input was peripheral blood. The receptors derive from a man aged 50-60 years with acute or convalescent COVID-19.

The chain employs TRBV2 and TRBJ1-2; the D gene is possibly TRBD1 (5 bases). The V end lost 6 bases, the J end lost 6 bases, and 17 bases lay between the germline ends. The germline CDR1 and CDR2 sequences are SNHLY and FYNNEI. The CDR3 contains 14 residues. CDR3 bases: TGTGCCAGCAGCGGGGACTATAGGGTGAATGGCTACACCTTC. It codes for CASSGDYRVNGYTF.

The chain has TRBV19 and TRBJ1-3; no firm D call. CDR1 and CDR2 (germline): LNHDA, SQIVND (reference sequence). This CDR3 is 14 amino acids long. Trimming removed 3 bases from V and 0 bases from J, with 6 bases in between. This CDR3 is CASSIEPSGNTIYF. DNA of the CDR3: TGTGCCAGTAGTATCGAGCCCTCTGGAAACACCATATATTTT.

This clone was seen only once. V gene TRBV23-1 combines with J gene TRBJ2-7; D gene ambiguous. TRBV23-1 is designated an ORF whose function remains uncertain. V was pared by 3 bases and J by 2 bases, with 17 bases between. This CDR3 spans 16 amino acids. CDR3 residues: CASSHAVPTRPYEQYV. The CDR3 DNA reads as TGCGCCAGCAGTCACGCCGTCCCGACACGGCCCTACGAGCAGTACGTC.

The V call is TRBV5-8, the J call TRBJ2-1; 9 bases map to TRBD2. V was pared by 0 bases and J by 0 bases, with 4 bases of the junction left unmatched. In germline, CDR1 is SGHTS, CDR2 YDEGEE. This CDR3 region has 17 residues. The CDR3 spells CASSLELAGISYNEQFF. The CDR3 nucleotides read TGTGCCAGCAGCTTGGAGCTAGCGGGGATCTCCTACAATGAGCAGTTCTTC.

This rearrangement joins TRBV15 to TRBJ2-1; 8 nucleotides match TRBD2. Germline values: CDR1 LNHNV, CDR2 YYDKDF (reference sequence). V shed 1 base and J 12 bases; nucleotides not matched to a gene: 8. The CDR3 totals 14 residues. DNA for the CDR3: TGTGCCACCAGCAGAGTTGAGGCGGGAGGACCGCAGTTCTTC. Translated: CATSRVEAGGPQFF.

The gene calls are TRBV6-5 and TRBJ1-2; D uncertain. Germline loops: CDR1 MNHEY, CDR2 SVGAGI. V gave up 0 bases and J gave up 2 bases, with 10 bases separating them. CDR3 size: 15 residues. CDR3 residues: CASSYSGRYNYGYTF. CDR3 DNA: TGTGCCAGCAGTTACTCGGGCAGGTACAACTATGGCTACACCTTC.

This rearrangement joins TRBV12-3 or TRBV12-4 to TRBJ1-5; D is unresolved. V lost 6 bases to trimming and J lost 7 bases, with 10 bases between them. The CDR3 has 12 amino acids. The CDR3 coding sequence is TGTGCCAGCAGCTTCGCGCAACAGCCCCAGCATTTT. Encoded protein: CASSFAQQPQHF.

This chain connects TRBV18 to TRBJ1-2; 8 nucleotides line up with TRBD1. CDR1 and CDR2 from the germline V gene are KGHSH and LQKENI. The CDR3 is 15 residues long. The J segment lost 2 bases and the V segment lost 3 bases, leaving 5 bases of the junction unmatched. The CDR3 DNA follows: TGTGCCAGCTCACCCGTTCGGACAGGGAACTATGGCTACACCTTC. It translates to CASSPVRTGNYGYTF.

The CDR3 DNA follows: TGTGCCAGCAGCGTTATCGACTCCTCCTACAATGAGCAGTTCTTC. This translates into CASSVIDSSYNEQFF. This rearrangement joins TRBV9 to TRBJ2-1; D remains ambiguous. CDR3 length: 15 residues. The V end was cut by 2 bases, the J end by 0 bases, with 9 bases between. The germline V gene has CDR1 SGDLS and CDR2 YYNGEE.

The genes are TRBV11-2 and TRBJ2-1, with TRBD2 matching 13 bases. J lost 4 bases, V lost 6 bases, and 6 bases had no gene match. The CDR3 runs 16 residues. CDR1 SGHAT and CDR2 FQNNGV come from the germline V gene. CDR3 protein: CASRRLAGGSYNEQFF. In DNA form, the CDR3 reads TGTGCCAGCAGGCGACTAGCGGGAGGTTCATACAATGAGCAGTTCTTC.

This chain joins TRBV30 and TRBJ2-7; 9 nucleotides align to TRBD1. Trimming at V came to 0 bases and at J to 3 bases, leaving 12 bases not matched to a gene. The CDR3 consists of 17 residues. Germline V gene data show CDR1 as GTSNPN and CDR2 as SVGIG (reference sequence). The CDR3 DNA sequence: TGTGCCTGGAGTGTCCTATTCCCGGGACAGGGTCGCTACGAGCAGTACGTC. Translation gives CAWSVLFPGQGRYEQYV.

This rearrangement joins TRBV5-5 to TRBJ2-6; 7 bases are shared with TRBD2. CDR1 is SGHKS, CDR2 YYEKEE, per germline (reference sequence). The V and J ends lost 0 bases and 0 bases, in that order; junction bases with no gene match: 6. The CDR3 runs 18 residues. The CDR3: CASSLVGGSNSGANVLTF. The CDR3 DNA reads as TGTGCCAGCAGCTTGGTTGGCGGGAGCAACTCTGGGGCCAACGTCCTGACTTTC.

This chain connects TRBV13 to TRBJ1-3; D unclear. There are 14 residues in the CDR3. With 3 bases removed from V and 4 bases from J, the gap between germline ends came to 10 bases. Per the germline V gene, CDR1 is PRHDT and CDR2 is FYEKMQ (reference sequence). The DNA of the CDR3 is TGTGCCAGCAGCTTGAGGGATGGGGGAAACACCATATATTTT. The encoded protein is CASSLRDGGNTIYF.

As DNA, the CDR3 is TGTGCCAGTAAAAAGACAGGGGGATTTCAGCCCCAGCATTTT. Its protein product is CASKKTGGFQPQHF. The rearrangement joins TRBV19 to TRBJ1-5; 9 bases map to TRBD1. The CDR3 is made up of 14 amino acids. Germline V gives CDR1 LNHDA, CDR2 SQIVND (reference sequence). Trimming removed 7 bases from V and 6 bases from J; junction bases left unmatched: 7.

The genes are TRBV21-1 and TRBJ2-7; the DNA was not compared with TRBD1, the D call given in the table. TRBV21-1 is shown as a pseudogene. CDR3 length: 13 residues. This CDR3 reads CASSRDSCYEQYV. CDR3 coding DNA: TGTGCCAGCAGCCGGGACAGTTGTTACGAGCAGTACGTC.

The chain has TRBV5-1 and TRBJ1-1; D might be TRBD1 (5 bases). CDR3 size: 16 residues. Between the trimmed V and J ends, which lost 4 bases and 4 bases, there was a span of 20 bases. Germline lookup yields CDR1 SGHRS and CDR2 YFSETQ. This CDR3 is CASSPGGRVAGTEAFF. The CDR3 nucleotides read TGCGCCAGCAGCCCCGGGGGACGGGTAGCGGGCACTGAAGCTTTCTTT.

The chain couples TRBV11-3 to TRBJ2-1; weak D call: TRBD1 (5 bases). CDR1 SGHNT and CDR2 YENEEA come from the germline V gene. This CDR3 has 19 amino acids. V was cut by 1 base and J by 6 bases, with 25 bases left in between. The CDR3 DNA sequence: TGTGCCAGCAGCTTAGGTGATGGGGCAGGGCCTAGGGCACGCAATGAGCAGTTCTTC. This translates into CASSLGDGAGPRARNEQFF.

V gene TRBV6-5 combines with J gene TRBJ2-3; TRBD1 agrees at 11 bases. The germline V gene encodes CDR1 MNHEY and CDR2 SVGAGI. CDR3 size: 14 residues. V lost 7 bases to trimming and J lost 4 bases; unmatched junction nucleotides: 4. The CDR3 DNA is TGTGCCAGCACTGGGACAGGGGGACCAGATACGCAGTATTTT. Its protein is CASTGTGGPDTQYF.

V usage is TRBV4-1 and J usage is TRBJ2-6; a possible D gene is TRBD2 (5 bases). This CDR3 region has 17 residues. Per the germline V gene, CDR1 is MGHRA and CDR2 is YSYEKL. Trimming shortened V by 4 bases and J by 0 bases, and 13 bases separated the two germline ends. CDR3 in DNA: TGCGCCAGCAGCCCGTGGACTGATAACTCTGGGGCCAACGTCCTGACTTTC. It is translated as CASSPWTDNSGANVLTF.

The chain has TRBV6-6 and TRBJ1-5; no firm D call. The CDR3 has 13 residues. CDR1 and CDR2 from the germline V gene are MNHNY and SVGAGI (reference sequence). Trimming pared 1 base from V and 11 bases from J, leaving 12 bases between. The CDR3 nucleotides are TGTGCCAGCAGTTACTTGGCCAATCGGGCCCAGCATTTT. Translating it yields CASSYLANRAQHF.

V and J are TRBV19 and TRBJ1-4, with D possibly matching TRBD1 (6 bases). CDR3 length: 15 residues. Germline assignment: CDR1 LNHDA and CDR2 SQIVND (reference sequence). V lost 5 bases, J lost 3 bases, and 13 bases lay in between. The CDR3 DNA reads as TGTGCCAGTAGTCTACGGACAGTTCCTAATGAAAAACTGTTTTTT. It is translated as CASSLRTVPNEKLFF.

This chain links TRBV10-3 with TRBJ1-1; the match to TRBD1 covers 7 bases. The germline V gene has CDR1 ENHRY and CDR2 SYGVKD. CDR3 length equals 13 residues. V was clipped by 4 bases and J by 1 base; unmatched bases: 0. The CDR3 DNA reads TGTGCCATCAGTGGGACAGGGAACACTGAAGCTTTCTTT. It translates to CAISGTGNTEAFF.

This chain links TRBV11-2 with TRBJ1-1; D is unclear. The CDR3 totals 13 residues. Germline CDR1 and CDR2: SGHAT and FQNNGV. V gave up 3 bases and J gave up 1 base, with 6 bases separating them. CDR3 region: CASSFAGNTEAFF. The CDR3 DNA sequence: TGTGCCAGCAGCTTCGCGGGGAACACTGAAGCTTTCTTT.

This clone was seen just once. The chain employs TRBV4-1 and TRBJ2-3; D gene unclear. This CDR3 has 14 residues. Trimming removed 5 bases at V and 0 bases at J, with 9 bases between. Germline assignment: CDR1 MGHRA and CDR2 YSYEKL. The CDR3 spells CASSVVGSTDTQYF. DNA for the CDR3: TGCGCCAGCAGCGTGGTCGGTAGCACAGATACGCAGTATTTT.

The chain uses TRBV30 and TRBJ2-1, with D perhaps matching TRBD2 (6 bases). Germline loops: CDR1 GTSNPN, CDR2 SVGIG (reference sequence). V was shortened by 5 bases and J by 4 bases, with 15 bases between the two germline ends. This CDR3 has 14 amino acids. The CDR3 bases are TGTGCCTGGGGACTATTATCTTTATACAATGAGCAGTTCTTC. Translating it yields CAWGLLSLYNEQFF.

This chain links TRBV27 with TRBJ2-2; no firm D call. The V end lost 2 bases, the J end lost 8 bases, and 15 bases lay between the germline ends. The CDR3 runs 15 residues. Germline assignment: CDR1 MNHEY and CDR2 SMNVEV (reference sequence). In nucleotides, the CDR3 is TGTGCCAGCAGTTTAAATGTGCCATACTGGGGGGAGCTGTTTTTT. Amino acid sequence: CASSLNVPYWGELFF.

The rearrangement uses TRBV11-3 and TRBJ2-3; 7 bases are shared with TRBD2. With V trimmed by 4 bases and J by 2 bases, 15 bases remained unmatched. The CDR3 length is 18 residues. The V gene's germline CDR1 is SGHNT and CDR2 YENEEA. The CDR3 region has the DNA TGTGCCAGCAGCTCCCTAGGGCTAGCGGTATATAACACAGATACGCAGTATTTT. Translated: CASSSLGLAVYNTDTQYF.

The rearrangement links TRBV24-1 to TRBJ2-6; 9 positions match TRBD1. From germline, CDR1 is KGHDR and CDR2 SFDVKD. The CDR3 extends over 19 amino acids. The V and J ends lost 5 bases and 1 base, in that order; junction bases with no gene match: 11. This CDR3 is CATSGPGQGSPSGANVLTF. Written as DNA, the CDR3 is TGTGCCACCAGTGGGCCGGGACAGGGATCCCCTTCTGGGGCCAACGTCCTGACTTTC.

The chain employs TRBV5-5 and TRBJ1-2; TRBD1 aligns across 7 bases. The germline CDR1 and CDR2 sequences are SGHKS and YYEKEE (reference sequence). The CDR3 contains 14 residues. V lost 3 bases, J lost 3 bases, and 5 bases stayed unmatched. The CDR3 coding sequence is TGTGCCAGCAGCTCACACAGGGGAGACTATGGCTACACCTTC. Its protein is CASSSHRGDYGYTF.

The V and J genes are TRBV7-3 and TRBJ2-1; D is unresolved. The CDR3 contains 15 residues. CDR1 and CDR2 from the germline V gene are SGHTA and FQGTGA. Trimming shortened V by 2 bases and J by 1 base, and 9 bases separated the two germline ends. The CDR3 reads CASSLRGNSYNEQFF. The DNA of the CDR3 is TGTGCCAGCAGCTTACGTGGCAATTCCTACAATGAGCAGTTCTTC.

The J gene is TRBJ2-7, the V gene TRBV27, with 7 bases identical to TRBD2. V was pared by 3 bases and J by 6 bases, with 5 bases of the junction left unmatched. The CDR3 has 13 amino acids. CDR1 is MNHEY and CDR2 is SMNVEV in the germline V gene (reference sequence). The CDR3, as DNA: TGTGCCAGCAGTTTCAGCGGGACGGGCGAGCAGTACTTC. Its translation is CASSFSGTGEQYF.

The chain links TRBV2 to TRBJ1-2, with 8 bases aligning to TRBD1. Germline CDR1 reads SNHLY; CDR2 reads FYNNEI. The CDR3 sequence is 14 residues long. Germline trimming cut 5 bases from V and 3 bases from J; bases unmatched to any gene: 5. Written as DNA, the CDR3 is TGTGCCAGCAGTCAAACGGGACAGGACTATGGCTACACCTTC. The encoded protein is CASSQTGQDYGYTF.